This TCR beta chain was captured in a study of cytotoxic CD8 clonotypes in ibrutinib-treated CLL (dated by TCRdb to about 2021). About the full investigation: The cohort was composed of under 12 relapsed/refractory and roughly 14 treatment-naive patients; IGHV unmutated status was identified in around 17 patients. Responses were partial in around 25 patients and complete in 2; after median 68 months follow-up, some 15 stayed in remission and 12 progressed. Samples at response were collected after a median of about 12 months of treatment, with a range of about 6 to 36 months. On average, each sample had 255,043 productive templates and 100,000 or so productive rearrangements. Of the approximately 90 participants in the trial, about two dozen had longitudinal samples available. Cryopreserved peripheral blood mononuclear cells were obtained before treatment, at response, and at either sustained remission or disease progression. Patients were still on ibrutinib when every remission and progressive disease sample was collected.

The CDR3 runs 14 residues from the cysteine to the phenylalanine. The read is trimmed to its CDR3 DNA, 42 bases read in frame from base 1. V ends up 2 bases short and J 6 bases short, with an unmatched junction base count of 5. Reading the germline V gene gives CDR1 SGHRS and CDR2 YFSETQ. This sample's time point label indicates: approximately 2 years on ibrutinib. For TCR beta library preparation, roughly 2 micrograms of genomic DNA was extracted from cryopreserved PBMCs. Longitudinal blood samples from CLL patients on ibrutinib monotherapy underwent high-throughput TCR beta sequencing. The patients took part in an open-label, single-center phase 2 trial of ibrutinib monotherapy. This clone was found once. Its cognate antigen has yet to be identified. Base qualities are not at hand, and no much larger clone is one base apart. A MiSeq instrument was used for deep resolution sequencing, which targeted depths ranging from 1 in 1 million up to 1 in 200,000 T cells, with coverage averaging 10x for each clonotype. TCR beta libraries were generated with the immunoSEQ hsTCRB Kit. As for the original processing: ImmunoSEQ Data Assistant and ImmunoSEQ Analyzer were used for data analysis, and V, D and J genes were assigned according to IMGT definitions. Clonality, with values ranging from 0 to 1, was calculated as one minus the normalized Shannon entropy of productive rearrangement frequencies. Public clonotype analysis was restricted to overrepresented clonotypes comprising at least 0.05% of each patient's repertoire. Thirteen age-matched healthy donor repertoires from immuneACCESS were used as controls for clonality. Drawn from immuneACCESS, this table holds only the in-frame rearrangements with V and J called that TCRdb kept. Clones are partly lost; checked studies trace under half to an unresolved V gene and leave the rest unexplained. V and J calls and clone size are copied from that table; D and trimming were computed from the DNA. Recorded for this sample are about 50,000 clones; about three fifths of them occurred a single time. Of the sample, approximately 28% falls within the top ten clones.

The paper's findings and limits, for the study overall: Lymph node repertoires were not examined, and the timing of sampling was not matched between patients in sustained remission and those whose disease progressed. Baseline clonality exceeded that of age-matched healthy donors and correlated strongly with circulating CD8+ T-cell counts. Clonality rose at ibrutinib response, remained stable during sustained remission, and dropped back toward baseline at progression. Public clonotypes were rare and either contracted or stayed stable during treatment, and the rise in clonality at ibrutinib response reflected the expansion of private clonotypes.

This receptor was obtained from a human donor with chronic lymphocytic leukemia. The chain joins TRBV5-1 to TRBJ2-1; TRBD2 lines up with 7 middle nucleotides. The sequencing used PBMCs, collected after 24 months of ibrutinib treatment. At the DNA level, the sequence is TGCGCCAGCAGCTTACAGCGGGGTAGCAATGAGCAGTTCTTC. This sequence encodes CASSLQRGSNEQFF.